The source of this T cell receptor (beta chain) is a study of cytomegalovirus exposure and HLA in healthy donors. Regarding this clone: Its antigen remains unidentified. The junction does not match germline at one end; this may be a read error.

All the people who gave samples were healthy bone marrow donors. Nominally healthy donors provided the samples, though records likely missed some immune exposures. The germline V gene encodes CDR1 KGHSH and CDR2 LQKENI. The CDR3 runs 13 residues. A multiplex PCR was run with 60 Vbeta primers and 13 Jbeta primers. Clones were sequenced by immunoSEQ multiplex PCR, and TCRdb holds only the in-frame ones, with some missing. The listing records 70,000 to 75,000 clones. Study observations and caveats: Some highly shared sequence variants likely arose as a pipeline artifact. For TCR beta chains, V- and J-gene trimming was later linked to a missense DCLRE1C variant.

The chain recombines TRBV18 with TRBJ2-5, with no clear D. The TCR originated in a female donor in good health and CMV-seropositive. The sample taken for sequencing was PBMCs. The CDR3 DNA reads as TGTGCCAGCACACCCCCGTCGGTGGAGACCCAGTACTTC. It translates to CASTPPSVETQYF.